This TCR beta chain was observed in a study of PD-1 blockade in classical Hodgkin lymphoma. Concerning this clone itself: Its antigen remains unidentified.

This table comes from immunoSEQ multiplex PCR, and its TCRdb copy is limited to in-frame clones, with some not included. The sample records 110,000 or so clones, around 90% being singletons. General observations from the study: The study found that TCR diversity rose significantly by C4D1 in CD4+ but not CD8+ cells.

Time point defined: cycle 4 day 1 (C4D1), after 6 weeks of nivolumab. All patients experienced relapse after autologous stem cell transplantation, and brentuximab vedotin exposure was variable. The clonotype was recovered from a human donor with classical Hodgkin lymphoma. The starting material was peripheral blood mononuclear cells (PBMCs), obtained before the fourth cycle of nivolumab.

Here the CDR3 reads CASSLAGTETYEQYF. The CDR3 DNA is TGTGCCAGCAGCTTGGCTGGGACGGAGACCTACGAGCAGTACTTC. J is TRBJ2-7 and V is TRBV5-6, with D perhaps being TRBD1 or TRBD2 (5 bases each). CDR1 SGHDT and CDR2 YYEEEE come from the germline V gene. This CDR3 has 15 residues. V shed 0 bases and J shed 2 bases, with 12 bases lying between them.